This entry features one TCR beta chain sequence. The antigen is not known. This entry comes from a study of cytomegalovirus exposure and HLA in healthy donors. Study-wide results and limits: As a later analysis revealed, the rate of TCR association differed by HLA locus, with DRB1 most and HLA-C fewest. Using a false discovery rate of 0.05, a later analysis showed that about 16,000 TCR beta sequences were associated with HLA alleles. Per published reports, the classifier diagnosed cytomegalovirus status with high specificity and sensitivity.

With 2 bases removed from V and 5 bases from J, the gap between germline ends came to 13 bases. Per germline, CDR1 MNHNY and CDR2 SVGAGI (reference sequence). The CDR3 extends over 15 amino acids. Primers included in the PCR were 60 Vbeta and 13 Jbeta primers. Using immunoSEQ multiplex PCR, the repertoire was profiled, and TCRdb retains in-frame clones only, with some absent. The table for this sample gives 38,000 or so clones. The clonotype originates from a man aged 35-49 years in good health and CMV-seropositive. The sample comprised PBMCs. This chain connects TRBV6-6 to TRBJ2-4, with D perhaps matching TRBD2 (7 bases). The CDR3 DNA reads TGTGCCAGCAGTTACCTAGGGGGGGGCGAAAACATTCAGTACTTC. Protein: CASSYLGGGENIQYF.